This TCR beta chain originates from a study of cytomegalovirus exposure and HLA in healthy donors. The repertoire was sequenced with immunoSEQ multiplex PCR; TCRdb's copy has only in-frame clones and lacks some. The sample includes 160,000 or so clones, approximately 90% of them seen just once. Comment on this clone: Its antigen is as yet unknown.

In germline, CDR1 is SGHTA, CDR2 FQGNSA. Trimming left V 6 bases short and J 3 bases short, with 15 bases between. The CDR3 extends over 15 amino acids. Regarding the study as a whole: Among TCR beta chains, those listed as cytomegalovirus-associated numbered around 160.

V and J are TRBV7-2 and TRBJ1-5, with a possible D match to TRBD1 (5 bases). The sequenced material came from PBMCs. This TCR derives from a man younger than 35 in good health and CMV-seronegative. The CDR3 spells CASSRTTAINQPQHF. CDR3 bases: TGTGCCAGCAGTCGAACGACAGCTATCAATCAGCCCCAGCATTTT.